The 8 T cell receptor beta chains given below trace back to one sample, sequenced in a study of breast tumors, draining lymph nodes, adjacent tissues. The lymph nodes were axillary draining lymph nodes from breast cancer patients. TCRdb reprocessed the multiplex PCR reads via MiXCR and lists one record per CDR3 protein. The table shows some 200,000 distinct CDR3 sequences, with around 33% occurring only once. Input material: axillary lymph node tissue. These receptors were obtained from a female donor with breast cancer. Some clones in this sample may be carry-over from other donors' samples.

This chain connects TRBV19 to TRBJ1-5; TRBD1 matches 9 bases. The CDR3 consists of 17 residues. V trimming: 4 bases; J trimming: 1 base; junction bases outside the gene matches: 8. Germline-derived CDR1 and CDR2 are LNHDA and SQIVND (reference sequence). The CDR3 is CASSSPGTGTSNQPQHF. CDR3 in DNA: TGTGCCAGTAGTAGTCCTGGGACAGGGACGAGCAATCAGCCCCAGCATTTT.

The chain combines TRBV19 with TRBJ1-2; 10 bases are a match to TRBD1. This CDR3 has 15 residues. Per germline, CDR1 LNHDA and CDR2 SQIVND (reference sequence). J was trimmed by 3 bases and V by 6 bases; bases with no gene match: 7. The CDR3 DNA follows: TGTGCCAGTAGCGAAGGACAGGGGGGCTACTATGGCTACACCTTC. Translating gives CASSEGQGGYYGYTF.

This clonotype was counted many times. The chain joins TRBV4-1 to TRBJ1-3; D not certain. Trimming removed 4 bases from V and 0 bases from J, with 10 bases in between. This CDR3 is built from 15 residues. CDR1 is MGHRA, CDR2 YSYEKL, per germline. CDR3 residues: CASSPGRASGNTIYF. CDR3 nucleotides: TGCGCCAGCAGCCCCGGACGGGCCTCTGGAAACACCATATATTTT.

This clonotype was found many times. J is TRBJ2-1 and V is TRBV7-8; no firm D call. The CDR3 totals 15 residues. CDR1 is SGHVS and CDR2 is FQNEAQ in the germline V gene. The V gene lost 4 bases and the J gene lost 0 bases, with 10 bases spanning the gap. This CDR3 is CASSSLSSSYNEQFF. CDR3 coding DNA: TGTGCCAGCAGCTCTTTATCTAGCTCCTACAATGAGCAGTTCTTC.

This clonotype has ten or more counts. The gene calls are TRBV2 and TRBJ2-7, with 9 positions matching TRBD2. The CDR3 spans 14 residues. Germline V lookup: CDR1 SNHLY, CDR2 FYNNEI. V shed 5 bases and J 4 bases; nucleotides not matched to a gene: 6. CDR3 residues: CASSNSGGRYEQYF. The DNA of the CDR3 is TGTGCCAGCAGTAATAGCGGGGGTCGTTACGAGCAGTACTTC.

This clonotype was seen ten or more times. The V gene is TRBV29-1, the J gene TRBJ2-1; TRBD2 aligns across 8 bases. The CDR3 loop spans 12 amino acids. The V segment lost 5 bases and the J segment 7 bases; nucleotides outside the gene matches: 4. The germline CDR1 and CDR2 sequences are SQVTM and ANQGSEA. CDR3 loop: CSVRSSGNEQFF. The CDR3 DNA reads as TGCAGCGTTCGATCTAGCGGGAATGAGCAGTTCTTC.

This clonotype was recorded at least ten times. The V and J genes are TRBV9 and TRBJ2-7; D is ambiguous. V dropped 0 bases and J dropped 4 bases, with 14 bases sitting between them. The CDR3 contains 15 residues. Per the germline V gene, CDR1 is SGDLS and CDR2 is YYNGEE. The CDR3 loop reads CASSVDWQDVYEQYF. DNA for the CDR3: TGTGCCAGCAGCGTAGATTGGCAGGATGTATACGAGCAGTACTTC.

The table lists this clonotype with a few counts. This may be a read error: a much more frequent sequence differs by one nucleotide. This chain uses TRBV12-3 or TRBV12-4 with TRBJ1-6; D is perhaps TRBD1 (6 bases). The CDR3 has 17 amino acids. Deletions cut 3 bases from V and 11 bases from J, with 23 bases between. This CDR3 is CASSLGVRGTPNPPLHF. CDR3 coding DNA: TGTGCCAGCAGTTTGGGGGTGAGGGGGACCCCGAATCCACCCCTCCACTTT.